This T cell receptor beta chain was observed in a study of shared clonotypes between healthy human individuals. Data came from immunoSEQ multiplex PCR; TCRdb stores just in-frame clones and leaves some out. The repertoire includes about 2.4 million clones, approximately 93% of them detected once, and roughly 0.36% sits in the top ten. The CDR3 spans 15 residues. Between the trimmed V and J ends, which lost 1 base and 5 bases, there was a span of 12 bases. Germline V gives CDR1 SEHNR, CDR2 FQNEAQ (reference sequence). The TCR sequence derives from a man younger than 35 in good health. Some clones in this sample may be carry-over from other donors' samples. This chain connects TRBV7-9 to TRBJ2-1, with a weak D call TRBD2 (6 bases). Sequencing was done on a sample of naive CD4+ T cells from PBMCs. Subset here: CD45RA+ positively selected. The CDR3 here is CASSLVRDLHNEQFF. The CDR3 DNA follows: TGTGCCAGCAGCTTAGTCCGGGACTTACACAATGAGCAGTTCTTC.